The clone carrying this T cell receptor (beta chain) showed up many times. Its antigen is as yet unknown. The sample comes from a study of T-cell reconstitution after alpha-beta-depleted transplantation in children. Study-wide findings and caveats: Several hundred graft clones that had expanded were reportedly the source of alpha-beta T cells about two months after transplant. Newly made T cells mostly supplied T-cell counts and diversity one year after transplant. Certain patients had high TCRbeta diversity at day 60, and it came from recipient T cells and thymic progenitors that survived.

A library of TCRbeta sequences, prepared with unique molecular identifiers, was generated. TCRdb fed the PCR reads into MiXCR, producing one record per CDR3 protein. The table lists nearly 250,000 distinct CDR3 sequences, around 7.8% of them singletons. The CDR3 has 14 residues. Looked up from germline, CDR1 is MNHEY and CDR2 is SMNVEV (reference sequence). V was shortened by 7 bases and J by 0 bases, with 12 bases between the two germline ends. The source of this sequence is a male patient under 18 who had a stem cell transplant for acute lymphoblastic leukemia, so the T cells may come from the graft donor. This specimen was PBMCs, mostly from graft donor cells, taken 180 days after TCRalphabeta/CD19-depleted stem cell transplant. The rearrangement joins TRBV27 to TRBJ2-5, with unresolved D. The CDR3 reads CASKGGWYQETQYF. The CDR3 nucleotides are TGTGCCAGCAAGGGCGGTTGGTACCAAGAGACCCAGTACTTC.